The 11 T cell receptor beta chains reported below all come from one sample, sequenced in a study of T cell changes during pregnancy in multiple sclerosis. Sequencing used immunoSEQ multiplex PCR; TCRdb keeps in-frame clones, though not all of them. The sample contains 40,000 to 45,000 clones, about 89% of which appear only once. Sequenced material: CD4+ T cells from peripheral blood mononuclear cells, taken in the first trimester of pregnancy. These receptors came from a female donor with multiple sclerosis, enrolled in a pregnancy study.

This clone was seen only a few times. Written as DNA, the CDR3 is TGTGCCAGCAGCTCCAGGGCGTCAGGAAACACCATATATTTT. Residues: CASSSRASGNTIYF. This chain uses TRBV7-9 with TRBJ1-3, with a possible D match to TRBD1 (5 bases). The CDR3 covers 14 residues. Germline loops: CDR1 SEHNR, CDR2 FQNEAQ (reference sequence). Trimming removed 4 bases at V and 4 bases at J, with 11 bases between.

The gene calls are TRBV9 and TRBJ2-7, with 9 positions matching TRBD1. Trimming cost V 4 bases and J 1 base; bases outside gene matches: 3. The CDR3 is 14 amino acids. Germline V gives CDR1 SGDLS, CDR2 YYNGEE. CDR3 in amino acids: CASSIGTGSYEQYF. DNA for the CDR3: TGTGCCAGCAGCATAGGGACAGGGTCCTACGAGCAGTACTTC.

The V and J genes are TRBV7-2 and TRBJ1-1; 11 nucleotides line up with TRBD1. J gave up 3 bases and V 3 bases, and 6 bases lay outside the gene matches. CDR3 length: 16 residues. In germline, CDR1 is SGHTA, CDR2 FQGNSA. In DNA form, the CDR3 reads TGTGCCAGCAGCTTGATTGGACAGGGGGCGTACACTGAAGCTTTCTTT. Its translation is CASSLIGQGAYTEAFF. The variable domain in full, with the rest retrieved from reference TRBV7-2 and TRBJ1-1, is GAGVSQSPSNKVTEKGKDVELRCDPISGHTALYWYRQSLGQGLEFLIYFQGNSAPDKSGLPSDRFSAERTGGSVSTLTIQRTQQEDSAVYLCASSLIGQGAYTEAFFGQGTRLTVV.

A single count supports this clone. The chain carries TRBV30 and TRBJ1-4, with a possible D match to TRBD1 (5 bases). Germline lookup yields CDR1 GTSNPN and CDR2 SVGIG (reference sequence). V lost 7 bases to trimming and J lost 0 bases, with 18 bases between them. CDR3 length: 16 residues. This chain's CDR3 is CALSRVADSTNEKLFF. CDR3 nucleotides: TGTGCCTTGAGCAGGGTAGCAGATTCAACTAATGAAAAACTGTTTTTT.

In this sample, this clone turned up once. V usage is TRBV7-9 and J usage is TRBJ2-7; D unresolved. This CDR3 has 14 residues. Germline V gene data show CDR1 as SEHNR and CDR2 as FQNEAQ (reference sequence). V lost 1 base and J lost 2, with 9 bases in between. The CDR3 loop reads CASSLDLGTYEQYF. The CDR3 coding sequence is TGTGCCAGCAGCTTAGATCTCGGTACCTACGAGCAGTACTTC.

The chain is built from TRBV5-6 and TRBJ2-3, with D possibly TRBD1 on 5 matching bases. V lost 0 bases and J lost 2, with 13 bases in between. This CDR3 is 16 amino acids long. The germline V gene encodes CDR1 SGHDT and CDR2 YYEEEE. The CDR3 spells CASSLGGPLYTDTQYF. In nucleotides, the CDR3 is TGTGCCAGCAGCTTGGGGGGCCCTCTCTACACAGATACGCAGTATTTT.

This chain joins TRBV7-6 and TRBJ2-1, with D tentatively TRBD1 (6 bases). V was trimmed by 2 bases and J by 0 bases, leaving 8 bases between them. The CDR3 is made up of 15 amino acids. Germline CDR1 and CDR2: SGHVS and FNYEAQ. CDR3 in amino acids: CASSLLGGSYNEQFF. CDR3 DNA: TGTGCCAGCAGCTTACTAGGGGGCTCCTACAATGAGCAGTTCTTC.

The rearrangement links TRBV6-1 to TRBJ1-3; the match to TRBD1 covers 10 bases. The CDR3 covers 15 residues. Germline V gene sequence: CDR1 MNHNS, CDR2 SASEGT. V gave up 7 bases and J gave up 4 bases; unmatched junction bases: 7. For the CDR3, the DNA is TGTGCCAGCACACCGGGACAGGGGCAAGGAAACACCATATATTTT. Translated, it gives CASTPGQGQGNTIYF.

The chain uses TRBV7-8 and TRBJ1-5; tentatively, D is TRBD1 (5 bases). V lost 0 bases and J lost 0, with 9 bases in between. CDR3 length equals 16 residues. Germline V gene sequence: CDR1 SGHVS, CDR2 FQNEAQ. CDR3 loop: CASSLAGVGSNQPQHF. The CDR3 coding sequence is TGTGCCAGCAGCTTAGCAGGGGTAGGTAGCAATCAGCCCCAGCATTTT.

This chain joins TRBV29-1 and TRBJ1-3; no definite D call. Trimming took off 5 bases at V and 0 bases at J, with 5 bases between the two ends. Germline CDR1 and CDR2: SQVTM and ANQGSEA. The CDR3 contains 12 residues. As DNA, the CDR3 is TGCAGCGTTATCAGCTCTGGAAACACCATATATTTT. Translation gives CSVISSGNTIYF.

This clone was found once. The CDR3 bases are TGTGCCAGCAGCCAAGAAAGATACAGTGGCGGGAGGCCCGGGGAGCTGTTTTTT. This translates into CASSQERYSGGRPGELFF. This sequence joins TRBV14 and TRBJ2-2; 8 bases map to TRBD2. The V and J ends lost 0 bases and 6 bases, in that order; junction bases with no gene match: 12. CDR1 SGHDN and CDR2 FVKESK come from the germline V gene. This CDR3 is built from 18 residues.